The 17 T cell receptor beta chains below were found in one sample sequenced in a study of cytomegalovirus exposure and HLA in healthy donors (dated 2017 in TCRdb). Receptor amplification or capture employed the immunoSEQ multiplex PCR assay. The multiplex PCR relied on a mix of 60 forward primers for TCR Vbeta segments and 13 reverse primers for TCR Jbeta segments. In TCRdb, the immuneACCESS table is reduced to in-frame sequences with V and J assigned. These tables do not hold every clone; where another copy was compared, an unresolved V gene accounts for under half, and the others remain unexplained. This sample's table lists 50,000 or so clones. The top ten constitute roughly 7.1% of the sample. Sequencing used PBMCs. The receptors here all came from a woman aged 40 to 50 in good health and CMV-seronegative.

The chain links TRBV10-3 to TRBJ1-6; the D is unclear. The CDR3 spans 13 residues. V was trimmed by 4 bases and J by 8 bases, leaving 9 bases between them. Germline CDR1 reads ENHRY; CDR2 reads SYGVKD. The CDR3 nucleotides read TGTGCCATCAGTGGGGGTAGCGATTCACCCCTCCACTTT. Its translation: CAISGGSDSPLHF.

The chain joins TRBV7-8 to TRBJ2-7; 12 nucleotides line up with TRBD2. CDR3 length: 17 amino acids. With V trimmed by 2 bases and J by 3 bases, 8 bases remained unmatched. Germline V lookup: CDR1 SGHVS, CDR2 FQNEAQ. CDR3 in DNA: TGTGCCAGCAGCTTAACGGTCGTGACTAGCGGGAGCTACGAGCAGTACTTC. This sequence encodes CASSLTVVTSGSYEQYF.

The genes are TRBV5-6 and TRBJ2-5; 8 bases align to TRBD1. Germline V gene data show CDR1 as SGHDT and CDR2 as YYEEEE. This CDR3 region has 16 residues. The V segment lost 4 bases and the J segment 0 bases; nucleotides outside the gene matches: 8. CDR3 bases: TGTGCCAGCAGCGCGGGACAGGTCAACTACCAAGAGACCCAGTACTTC. It specifies CASSAGQVNYQETQYF.

This sequence joins TRBV7-9 and TRBJ2-1, with D perhaps TRBD2 (5 bases). The germline gives CDR1 SEHNR, CDR2 FQNEAQ (reference sequence). Trimming took off 5 bases at V and 8 bases at J, with 16 bases between the two ends. The CDR3 runs to 14 residues. In DNA form, the CDR3 reads TGTGCCAGCAGCCCTGGACTGGCTGTCGATGAGCAGTTCTTC. Translated, it gives CASSPGLAVDEQFF. The complete variable domain, with remaining parts taken from reference TRBV7-9 and TRBJ2-1, reads DTGVSQNPRHKITKRGQNVTFRCDPISEHNRLYWYRQTLGQGPEFLTYFQNEAQLEKSRLLSDRFSAERPKGSFSTLEIQRTEQGDSAMYLCASSPGLAVDEQFFGPGTRLTVL.

This chain uses TRBV7-2 with TRBJ2-1, with D tentatively TRBD2 (7 bases). The CDR3 is 15 amino acids. The germline CDR1 and CDR2 sequences are SGHTA and FQGNSA. Trimming removed 0 bases at V and 4 bases at J, with 10 bases between. The CDR3 loop is CASSLAGGTYNEQFF. The DNA for the CDR3 is TGTGCCAGCAGCTTAGCCGGGGGGACATACAATGAGCAGTTCTTC.

The chain has TRBV5-1 and TRBJ1-1; D is undetermined. This CDR3 region has 14 residues. Deletions cut 4 bases from V and 4 bases from J, with 14 bases between. Germline assignment: CDR1 SGHRS and CDR2 YFSETQ. Here the CDR3 reads CASSSSARSTEAFF. CDR3 coding DNA: TGCGCCAGCAGCAGCAGTGCCCGGAGCACTGAAGCTTTCTTT.

The chain has TRBV7-9 and TRBJ2-3; a weak D match, TRBD1 (6 bases). CDR3 length: 13 residues. The germline V gene encodes CDR1 SEHNR and CDR2 FQNEAQ (reference sequence). Trimming stripped 1 base from V and 6 bases from J, with 8 bases between. In DNA form, the CDR3 reads TGTGCCAGCAGCTTAGAAAGGGGGGATACGCAGTATTTT. It specifies CASSLERGDTQYF.

V and J are TRBV5-1 and TRBJ1-1; D call uncertain. Germline V lookup: CDR1 SGHRS, CDR2 YFSETQ. V lost 1 base and J lost 4, with 11 bases in between. This CDR3 spans 14 amino acids. The CDR3 here is CASSLSEGGTEAFF. CDR3 DNA: TGCGCCAGCAGCTTGTCTGAGGGAGGCACTGAAGCTTTCTTT.

The chain employs TRBV6-1 and TRBJ2-7; D is possibly TRBD1 (5 bases). The CDR3 sequence is 15 residues long. From germline, CDR1 is MNHNS and CDR2 SASEGT. The V and J ends lost 7 bases and 2 bases respectively, with 18 bases between them. CDR3 sequence reads: CASTDVAQGPYEQYF. In DNA form, the CDR3 reads TGTGCCAGCACGGATGTGGCGCAGGGCCCCTACGAGCAGTACTTC.

The V gene is TRBV4-1, the J gene TRBJ2-1; TRBD2 agrees at 7 bases. V was clipped by 3 bases and J by 5 bases; unmatched bases: 10. This CDR3 contains 16 residues. Germline V gene data show CDR1 as MGHRA and CDR2 as YSYEKL. CDR3 sequence (DNA): TGCGCCAGCAGCCAGTCTGCGGGGGAATCCGACAATGAGCAGTTCTTC. It specifies CASSQSAGESDNEQFF.

The CDR3 DNA sequence: TGTGCCAGCAGGTCATTGGAGAGGAGGAACACTGAAGCTTTCTTT. Its translation: CASRSLERRNTEAFF. The rearrangement joins TRBV28 to TRBJ1-1; D uncertain. Trimming shortened V by 6 bases and J by 1 base, and 15 bases separated the two germline ends. Germline V CDR1 and CDR2: MDHEN, SYDVKM. The CDR3 sequence is 15 residues long.

This CDR3 reads CASSYSTGAYGYTF. The DNA of the CDR3 is TGTGCCAGCAGTTACTCTACAGGGGCCTATGGCTACACCTTC. V and J are TRBV6-5 and TRBJ1-2, with 7 bases that match TRBD1. Germline V CDR1 and CDR2: MNHEY, SVGAGI. Germline trimming cut 0 bases from V and 4 bases from J; bases unmatched to any gene: 2. The CDR3 totals 14 residues.

The J gene is TRBJ2-7, the V gene TRBV5-4; 11 bases align to TRBD2. The V gene's germline CDR1 is SGHNT and CDR2 YYREEE (reference sequence). The CDR3 length is 14 residues. After removal of 3 bases from V and 2 bases from J, the junction contained 1 base not matched to a gene. CDR3 bases: TGTGCCAGCAGCTCGGGACTAGCGGCCTACGAGCAGTACTTC. Encoded protein: CASSSGLAAYEQYF.

CDR3 sequence: CAWSRGLAGAQETQYF. In DNA form, the CDR3 reads TGTGCCTGGAGTCGGGGACTAGCGGGAGCTCAAGAGACCCAGTACTTC. The chain carries TRBV30 and TRBJ2-5; 14 bases agree with TRBD2. The germline gives CDR1 GTSNPN, CDR2 SVGIG (reference sequence). This CDR3 spans 16 amino acids. J gave up 2 bases and V 2 bases, and 4 bases lay outside the gene matches. The full variable domain, with the rest looked up from reference TRBV30 and TRBJ2-5, is SQTIHQWPATLVQPVGSPLSLECTVEGTSNPNLYWYRQAAGRGLQLLFYSVGIGQISSEVPQNLSASRPQDRQFILSSKKLLLSDSGFYLCAWSRGLAGAQETQYFGPGTRLLVL.

J is TRBJ2-3 and V is TRBV5-1; no reliable D call. The CDR3 contains 15 residues. The germline V and J ends were trimmed by 1 base and 0 bases, with 9 bases remaining between them. The germline V gene has CDR1 SGHRS and CDR2 YFSETQ. CDR3 loop: CASSLSLRSTDTQYF. CDR3 nucleotide sequence: TGCGCCAGCAGCTTGAGTCTCAGGAGCACAGATACGCAGTATTTT. The full variable domain, with the rest looked up from reference TRBV5-1 and TRBJ2-3, is KAGVTQTPRYLIKTRGQQVTLSCSPISGHRSVSWYQQTPGQGLQFLFEYFSETQRNKGNFPGRFSGRQFSNSRSEMNVSTLELGDSALYLCASSLSLRSTDTQYFGPGTRLTVL.

The chain couples TRBV6-1 to TRBJ2-2; 10 nucleotides align to TRBD1. Germline V gene lookup returns CDR1 MNHNS and CDR2 SASEGT. The CDR3 consists of 14 residues. The junction had 6 bases not matched to a gene; V was cut back by 7 bases and J by 7 bases. The CDR3 region has the DNA TGTGCCAGCACGATGACAGGGGGCAACGGGGAGCTGTTTTTT. Translation: CASTMTGGNGELFF.

V gene TRBV28 combines with J gene TRBJ1-2; weak D call: TRBD1 (6 bases). Germline lookup yields CDR1 MDHEN and CDR2 SYDVKM. Trimming removed 5 bases from V and 6 bases from J, with 19 bases in between. The CDR3 has 15 residues. This CDR3 reads CASSPRDTHRDGYTF. The CDR3 DNA reads TGTGCCAGCAGTCCCCGGGATACCCACAGGGATGGCTACACCTTC.